This TCR beta chain derives from a study of graft-versus-host responses after intestinal transplantation (dated by TCRdb to the early 2020s). With respect to the entire study: Recipients received multivisceral, liver-intestinal, or isolated intestinal transplants. Every recipient was given anti-thymocyte globulin induction, followed by around three years of maintenance tacrolimus and steroids. Bulk TCR-beta CDR3 sequencing was used to track graft-versus-host and host-versus-graft alloreactive T cell clones in the graft, circulation and bone marrow after intestinal transplantation. Alloreactive clones were identified by sequencing pre-transplant mixed lymphocyte reaction products and comparing these products with unstimulated pre-transplant donor and recipient T cells. A cohort of around 25 intestinal transplant recipients, including one retransplant, was enrolled, and a few patients lacking pretransplant specimens were excluded. A peak of at least 4% donor T cells among recipient peripheral blood mononuclear cells was the definition used for donor T cell macrochimerism. Samples from a few later patients were sequenced in-house on an Illumina MiSeq with MiXCR processing rather than by the commercial service.

The study at large found these results: The relatively low number and heterogeneity of intestinal transplant patients limited the conclusions. Peak levels of circulating GvH clones were associated with declines in HvG clones early after transplant. In the allografts of patients with donor T cell macrochimerism, GvH to HvG T cell clonal ratios were high. GvH clones turned up in recipient bone marrow, with some appearing earlier in ileal mucosa or blood, a pattern consistent with an intestinal mucosal origin.

About this clone itself: Its recognized antigen is unknown. Per-base qualities were not stored, and no clone one base away is much larger.

Measured from the cysteine to the phenylalanine, the CDR3 is 14 residues long. The DNA shown is the 42-base CDR3, in frame from base 1. V is clipped by 3 bases and J by 4 bases, and the sequence between their germline boundaries is 12 bases long. The germline V gene sets CDR1 to ENHRY and CDR2 to SYGVKD. Blood samples were collected up to 4 times in the first month after transplant and then at least monthly when available. The library was generated by the immunoSEQ multiplex PCR assay. For most patients, genomic DNA was subjected to high-throughput TCR-beta CDR3 sequencing by Adaptive Biotechnologies. Per the source publication's procedure: Adaptive's ImmunoSEQ software was the source of the TCR sequencing data for 18 patients, while a few other patients were processed with MiXCR and VDJtools. CDR3 nucleotide sequences shared between donor and recipient were removed because the origin of such sequences could not be assigned. To be classed as alloreactive, a clone needed at least 2-fold expansion over unstimulated cells and a minimum CFSE-low frequency of 0.002% (template counts) or 0.001% (read counts). Clones detected in sequenced pre-transplant spleen, lymph node, or MLR CFSE-low populations of the donor or recipient were defined as mappable. Cumulative frequency of alloreactive clones was calculated as a percentage of all sequences weighted by copy number. TCRdb retrieved this table from immuneACCESS and kept in-frame rearrangements only. Not all clones are present; in checked studies, unresolved V genes account for under half, and no reason is known for the remainder. Clonal size and the V and J genes are those of that table, whereas D and trimming came from the DNA. In this sample the table shows over 20,000 clones, about 88% of which occur a single time. The ten largest account for under 6.5% of the sample.

The chain is made from TRBV10-3 and TRBJ1-1; no D gene is confidently identified. Here the sequenced sample was PBMCs, taken roughly 65 days after intestinal transplantation. This TCR derives from a human patient who received an intestinal transplant, so some T cells may come from the graft donor. The CDR3 protein: CAISDPRGGTEAFF. DNA sequence: TGTGCCATCAGTGACCCTCGAGGCGGCACTGAAGCTTTCTTT.